This T cell receptor (beta chain) is drawn from a study of blood T cell repertoires in COVID-19 (dated by TCRdb to 2018 to 2021). Study-wide context: The collaborator samples originated in the United States, Italy and Spain and spanned the acute and convalescent phases of COVID-19. The prospective study material was composed of cDNA or gDNA derived from T cells, B-cell-depleted T cells, or PBMCs. The dataset comprised deeply sampled blood TCRbeta repertoires from subjects exposed to, actively infected with, or recovered from COVID-19. The repertoires were released in a freely available public database meant as a resource for research on the immune response to SARS-CoV-2. Samples came from the ongoing ImmuneRACE study (first 160 participants) plus 1,254 subjects from 6 global collaborators. The sample metadata nearly always contained a de-identified subject ID, COVID-19 status, age in years and sex. HLA class I and class II types, where available, came from metadata supplied by the sample provider rather than from assay-based typing.

Remarks on this clone: It lacks a known antigen. The sample holds no much larger clone one base away, and base qualities are not on file.

Results and caveats for the whole study, not just this receptor: The amount of clinical and demographic metadata varied by source and participant and was provided uncurated.

TCRbeta CDR3 regions were amplified from genomic DNA by means of the immunoSEQ Assay, a bias-controlled multiplex PCR. Regarding the original processing steps: The number of nucleated cells in each sample was estimated from the amplification of reference gene primers within the assay. To quantify the absolute abundance of each unique TCRbeta CDR3 rearrangement, sequence reads were collapsed and filtered. For each sample, productive Simpson clonality was calculated as the square root of Simpson's diversity index over productive rearrangements. Held by TCRdb, this immuneACCESS table contains in-frame sequences only and omits some clones. Under half of the omission traces to an unresolved V gene where checked; the cause of the rest is unknown. V, J and clone size were drawn from that table, and D and trimming were deduced from the DNA. A total of 300,000 to 400,000 clones appear in this sample, 80% to 90% of them only once. The ten largest clones represent around 4.2% of the sample.

Taken from cysteine to phenylalanine, the CDR3 has 13 residues. Here the CDR3 DNA is all that survives: 39 bases in frame from base 1. V is shortened by 5 bases, J by 1 base, and the region joining them spans 8 bases. Taken from the germline V gene, the CDR1 and CDR2 loops are KGHSH and LQKENI. In the prospective study, participants were roughly 18 to 100 years old, resided in about two dozen geographic areas of the United States, and were enrolled through a virtual design. In the prospective study, cohorts were assigned on the basis of participant-reported clinical history obtained from a screening survey and a study questionnaire. In the prospective study, mobile phlebotomists collected whole blood, serum and a nasopharyngeal or oropharyngeal swab from each participant. Over a roughly 2-month period, participants in the prospective study had the option of providing additional blood draws and questionnaires. Before DNA extraction, blood samples from the prospective study were shipped at room temperature or frozen.

The source material was PBMCs or T cells enriched from blood (not recorded which). The V gene is TRBV18 and the J gene is TRBJ1-1; tentative D gene TRBD1, with 6 bases matching. The receptor comes from a woman aged 35 to 49 with acute COVID-19. The sequenced DNA: TGTGCCAGCTCAGTGACAGGGAACACTGAAGCTTTCTTT. It codes for CASSVTGNTEAFF. Where the CDR3 stops, the reference TRBV18 and TRBJ1-1 genes take over; the full variable domain is NAGVMQNPRHLVRRRGQEARLRCSPMKGHSHVYWYRQLPEEGLKFMVYLQKENIIDESGMPKERFSAEFPKEGPSILRIQQVVRGDSAAYFCASSVTGNTEAFFGQGTRLTVV.